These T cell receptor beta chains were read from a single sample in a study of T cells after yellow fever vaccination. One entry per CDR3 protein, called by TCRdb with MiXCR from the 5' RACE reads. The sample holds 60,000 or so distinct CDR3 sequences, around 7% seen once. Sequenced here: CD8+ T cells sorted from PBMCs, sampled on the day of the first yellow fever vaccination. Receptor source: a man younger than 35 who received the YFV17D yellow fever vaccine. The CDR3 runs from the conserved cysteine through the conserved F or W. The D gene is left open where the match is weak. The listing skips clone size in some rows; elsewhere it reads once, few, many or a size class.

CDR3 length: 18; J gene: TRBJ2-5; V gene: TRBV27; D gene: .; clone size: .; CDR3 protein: CASSFCRGSNFCQETQYF; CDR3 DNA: TGTGCCAGCAGTTTCTGTCGGGGCTCGAATTTTTGCCAAGAGACCCAGTACTTC
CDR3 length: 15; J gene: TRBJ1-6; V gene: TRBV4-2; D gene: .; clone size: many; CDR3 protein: CASSQDPGPEEPLHF; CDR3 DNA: TGTGCCAGCAGCCAAGATCCCGGTCCGGAGGAGCCCCTCCACTTT
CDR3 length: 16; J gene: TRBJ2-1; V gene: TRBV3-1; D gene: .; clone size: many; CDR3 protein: CASSQEPGTRVDEQFF; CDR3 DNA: TGTGCCAGCAGCCAAGAGCCAGGGACCCGGGTCGATGAGCAGTTCTTC
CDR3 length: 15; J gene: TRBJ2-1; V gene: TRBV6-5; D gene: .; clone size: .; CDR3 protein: CASSYSTPEGNEQFF; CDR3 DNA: TGTGCCAGCAGTTACTCGACTCCCGAGGGGAATGAGCAGTTCTTC
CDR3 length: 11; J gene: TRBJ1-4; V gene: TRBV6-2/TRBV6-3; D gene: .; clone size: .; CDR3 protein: CASSGGEKLFF; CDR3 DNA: TGTGCCAGCAGCGGCGGAGAAAAACTGTTTTTT
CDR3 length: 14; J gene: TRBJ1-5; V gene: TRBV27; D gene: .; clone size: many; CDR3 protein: CASGVQGYNQPQHF; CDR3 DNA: TGTGCCAGCGGTGTCCAGGGTTACAATCAGCCCCAGCATTTT
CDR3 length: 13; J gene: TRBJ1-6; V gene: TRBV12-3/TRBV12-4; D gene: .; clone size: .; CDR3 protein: CASSSTVSSPLHF; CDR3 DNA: TGTGCCAGCAGTTCGACCGTGAGTTCACCCCTCCACTTT
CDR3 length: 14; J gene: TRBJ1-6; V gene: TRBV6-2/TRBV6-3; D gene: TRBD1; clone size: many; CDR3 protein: CASSSESWDRSLHF; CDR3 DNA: TGTGCCAGCAGTTCCGAGTCCTGGGACAGAAGCCTCCACTTT
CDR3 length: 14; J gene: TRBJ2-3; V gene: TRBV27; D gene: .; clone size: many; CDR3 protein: CASSFVGGTDTQYF; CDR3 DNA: TGTGCCAGCAGTTTTGTCGGGGGCACGGATACGCAGTATTTT
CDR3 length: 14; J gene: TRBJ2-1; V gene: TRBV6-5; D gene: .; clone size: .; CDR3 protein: CASSYQGTNNEQFF; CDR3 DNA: TGTGCCAGCAGTTACCAAGGGACAAACAATGAGCAGTTCTTC
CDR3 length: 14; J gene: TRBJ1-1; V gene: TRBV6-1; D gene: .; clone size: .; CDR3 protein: CASSPGPTVSEAFF; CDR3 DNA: TGTGCCAGCAGTCCGGGTCCCACGGTATCCGAAGCTTTCTTT